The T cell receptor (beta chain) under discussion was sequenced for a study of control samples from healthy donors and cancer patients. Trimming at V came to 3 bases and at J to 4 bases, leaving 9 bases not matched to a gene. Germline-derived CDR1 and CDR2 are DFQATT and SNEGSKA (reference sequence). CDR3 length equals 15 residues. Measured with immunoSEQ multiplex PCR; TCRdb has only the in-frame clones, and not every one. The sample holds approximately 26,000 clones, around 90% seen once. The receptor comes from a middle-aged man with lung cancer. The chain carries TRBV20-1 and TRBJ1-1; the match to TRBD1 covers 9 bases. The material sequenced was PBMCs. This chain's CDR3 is CSASAPGQGSTEAFF. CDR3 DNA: TGCAGTGCTAGTGCCCCAGGACAGGGGAGCACTGAAGCTTTCTTT.